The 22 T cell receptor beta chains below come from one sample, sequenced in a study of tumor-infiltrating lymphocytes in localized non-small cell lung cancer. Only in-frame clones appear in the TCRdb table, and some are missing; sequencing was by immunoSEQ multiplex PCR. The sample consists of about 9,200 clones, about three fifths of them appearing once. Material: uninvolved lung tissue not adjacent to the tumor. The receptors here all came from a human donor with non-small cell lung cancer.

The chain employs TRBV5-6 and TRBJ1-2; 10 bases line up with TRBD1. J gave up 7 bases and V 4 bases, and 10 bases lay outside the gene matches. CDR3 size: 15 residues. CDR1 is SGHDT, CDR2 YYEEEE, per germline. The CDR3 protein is CASSPRLTGGSGYTF. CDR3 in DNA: TGTGCCAGCAGCCCGCGGCTGACAGGGGGCAGTGGCTACACCTTC.

The CDR3 sequence is CATQDRGTIRPEQYF. CDR3 coding DNA: TGTGCCACCCAAGACAGGGGTACTATTCGCCCCGAGCAGTACTTC. The chain uses TRBV2 and TRBJ2-7; 8 positions match TRBD1. The trim removed 10 bases at V and 6 bases at J, leaving 17 bases unmatched. The germline gives CDR1 SNHLY, CDR2 FYNNEI. This CDR3 is 15 amino acids long.

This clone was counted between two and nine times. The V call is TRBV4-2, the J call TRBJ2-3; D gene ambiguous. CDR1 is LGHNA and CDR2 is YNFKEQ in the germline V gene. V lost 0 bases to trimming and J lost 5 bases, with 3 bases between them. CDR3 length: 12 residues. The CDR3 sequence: CASSQDVDTQYF. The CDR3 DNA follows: TGTGCCAGCAGCCAAGATGTAGATACGCAGTATTTT.

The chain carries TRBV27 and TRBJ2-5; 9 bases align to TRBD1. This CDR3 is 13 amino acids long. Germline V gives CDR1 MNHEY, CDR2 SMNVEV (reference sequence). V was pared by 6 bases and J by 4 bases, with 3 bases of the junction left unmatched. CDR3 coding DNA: TGTGCCAGCAGACAGGGGGCTCGAGAGACCCAGTACTTC. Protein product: CASRQGARETQYF.

For the CDR3, the DNA is TGTGCCAGCAGTACCATGAGAGGGGGTAATTCACCCCTCCACTTT. Translation: CASSTMRGGNSPLHF. The V gene is TRBV6-1, the J gene TRBJ1-6, with D perhaps TRBD1 (6 bases). With 5 bases removed from V and 6 bases from J, the gap between germline ends came to 14 bases. The CDR3 runs 15 residues. In germline, CDR1 is MNHNS, CDR2 SASEGT.

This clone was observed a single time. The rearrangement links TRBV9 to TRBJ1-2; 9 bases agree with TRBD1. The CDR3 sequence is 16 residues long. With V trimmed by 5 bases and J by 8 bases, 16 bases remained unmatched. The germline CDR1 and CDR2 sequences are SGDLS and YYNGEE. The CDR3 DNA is TGTGCCAGCAGTGAAACAACAGGGGGCTTTTCGCGGGGCTACACCTTC. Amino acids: CASSETTGGFSRGYTF. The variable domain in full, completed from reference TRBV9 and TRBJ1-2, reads DSGVTQTPKHLITATGQRVTLRCSPRSGDLSVYWYQQSLDQGLQFLIQYYNGEERAKGNILERFSAQQFPDLHSELNLSSLELGDSALYFCASSETTGGFSRGYTFGSGTRLTVV.

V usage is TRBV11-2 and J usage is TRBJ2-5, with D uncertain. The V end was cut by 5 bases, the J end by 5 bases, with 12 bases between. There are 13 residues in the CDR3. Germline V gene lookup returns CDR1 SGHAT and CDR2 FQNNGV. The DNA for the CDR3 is TGTGCCAGCAGCGTGCACGCGTGGGAGACCCAGTACTTC. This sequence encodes CASSVHAWETQYF.

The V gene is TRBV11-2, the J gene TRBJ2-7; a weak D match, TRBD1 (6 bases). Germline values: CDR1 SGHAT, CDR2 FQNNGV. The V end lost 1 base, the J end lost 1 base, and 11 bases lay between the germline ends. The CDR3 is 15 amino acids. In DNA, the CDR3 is TGTGCCAGCAGCTTAGCGGGGCAGGGGTCCTACGAGCAGTACTTC. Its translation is CASSLAGQGSYEQYF.

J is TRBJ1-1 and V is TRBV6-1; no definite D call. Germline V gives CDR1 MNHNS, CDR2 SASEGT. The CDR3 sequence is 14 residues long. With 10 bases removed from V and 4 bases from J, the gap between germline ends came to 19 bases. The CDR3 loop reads CATRAGARSTEAFF. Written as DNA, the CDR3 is TGTGCCACAAGAGCGGGAGCCCGGAGCACTGAAGCTTTCTTT.

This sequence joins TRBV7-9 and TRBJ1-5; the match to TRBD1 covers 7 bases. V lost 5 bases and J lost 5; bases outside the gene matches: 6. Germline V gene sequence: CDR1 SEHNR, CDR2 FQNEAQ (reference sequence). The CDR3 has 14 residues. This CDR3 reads CASSKQGSDQPQHF. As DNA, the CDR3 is TGTGCCAGCAGCAAACAGGGGTCGGATCAGCCCCAGCATTTT.

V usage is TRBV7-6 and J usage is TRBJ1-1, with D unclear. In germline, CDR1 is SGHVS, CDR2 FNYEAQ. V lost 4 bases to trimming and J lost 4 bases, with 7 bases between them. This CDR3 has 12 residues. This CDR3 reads CASSSGFTEAFF. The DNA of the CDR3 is TGTGCCAGCAGCTCGGGGTTCACTGAAGCTTTCTTT.

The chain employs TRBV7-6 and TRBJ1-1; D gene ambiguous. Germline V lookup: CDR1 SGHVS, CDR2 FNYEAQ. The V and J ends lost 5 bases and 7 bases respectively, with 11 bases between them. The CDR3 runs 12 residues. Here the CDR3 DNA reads TGTGCCAGCAGCACCTGGATGGGTGAAGCTTTCTTT. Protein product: CASSTWMGEAFF.

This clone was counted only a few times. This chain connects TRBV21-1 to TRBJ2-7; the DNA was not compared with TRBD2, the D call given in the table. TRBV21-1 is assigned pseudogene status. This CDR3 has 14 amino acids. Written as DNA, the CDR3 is TGTGCCAGCAGCACTAGACTAGCGGGGGGCGAGCAGTACTTC. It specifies CASSTRLAGGEQYF.

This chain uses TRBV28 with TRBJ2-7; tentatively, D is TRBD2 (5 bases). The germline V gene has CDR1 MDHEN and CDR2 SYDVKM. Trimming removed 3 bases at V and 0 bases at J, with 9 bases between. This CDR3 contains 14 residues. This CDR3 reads CASSFGLPSYEQYF. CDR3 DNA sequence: TGTGCCAGCAGTTTTGGACTGCCCTCCTACGAGCAGTACTTC.

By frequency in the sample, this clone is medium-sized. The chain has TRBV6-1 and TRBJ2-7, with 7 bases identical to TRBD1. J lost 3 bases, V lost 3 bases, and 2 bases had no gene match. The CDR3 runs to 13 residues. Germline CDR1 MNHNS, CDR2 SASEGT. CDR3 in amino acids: CASSDGQVYEQYF. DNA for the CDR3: TGTGCCAGCAGTGATGGACAGGTCTACGAGCAGTACTTC.

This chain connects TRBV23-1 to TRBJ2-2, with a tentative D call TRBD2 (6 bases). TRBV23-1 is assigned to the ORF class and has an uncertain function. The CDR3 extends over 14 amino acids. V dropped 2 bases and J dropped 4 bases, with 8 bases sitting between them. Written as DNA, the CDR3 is TGCGCCAGCAGTCAAGGGGGGACCACCGGGGAGCTGTTTTTT. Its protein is CASSQGGTTGELFF.

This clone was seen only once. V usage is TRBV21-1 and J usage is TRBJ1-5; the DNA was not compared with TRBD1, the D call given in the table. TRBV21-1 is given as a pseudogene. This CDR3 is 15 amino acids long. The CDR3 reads CASSTEVGPNQPQHF. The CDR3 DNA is TGTGCCAGCAGCACCGAAGTGGGGCCCAATCAGCCCCAGCATTTT.

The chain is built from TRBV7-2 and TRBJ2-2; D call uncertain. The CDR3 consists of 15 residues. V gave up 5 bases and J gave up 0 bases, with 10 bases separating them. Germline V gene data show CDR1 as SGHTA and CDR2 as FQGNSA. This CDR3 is CASSRRPPNTGELFF. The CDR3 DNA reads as TGTGCCAGCAGCCGCCGGCCCCCGAACACCGGGGAGCTGTTTTTT.

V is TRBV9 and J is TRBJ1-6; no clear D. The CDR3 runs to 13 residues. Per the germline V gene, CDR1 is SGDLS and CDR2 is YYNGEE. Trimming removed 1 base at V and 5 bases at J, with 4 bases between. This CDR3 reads CASSVNNNSPLHF. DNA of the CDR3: TGTGCCAGCAGCGTAAATAATAATTCACCCCTCCACTTT.

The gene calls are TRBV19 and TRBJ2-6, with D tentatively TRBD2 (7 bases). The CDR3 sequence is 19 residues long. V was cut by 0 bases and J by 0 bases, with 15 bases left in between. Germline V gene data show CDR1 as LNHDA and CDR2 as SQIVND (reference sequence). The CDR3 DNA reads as TGTGCCAGTAGTATAGAGAGGGGGGGGGTAAGCTCTGGGGCCAACGTCCTGACTTTC. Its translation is CASSIERGGVSSGANVLTF.

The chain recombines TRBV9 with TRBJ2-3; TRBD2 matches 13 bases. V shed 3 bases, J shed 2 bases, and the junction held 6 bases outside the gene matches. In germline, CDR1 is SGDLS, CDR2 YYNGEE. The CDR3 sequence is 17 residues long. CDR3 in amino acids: CASSGTSGGPFTDTQYF. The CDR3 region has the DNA TGTGCCAGCAGCGGGACTAGCGGGGGACCCTTCACAGATACGCAGTATTTT.

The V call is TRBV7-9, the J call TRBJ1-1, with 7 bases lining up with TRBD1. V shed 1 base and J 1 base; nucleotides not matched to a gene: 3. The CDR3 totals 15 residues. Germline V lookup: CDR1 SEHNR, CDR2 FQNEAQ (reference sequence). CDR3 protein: CASSLGTGANTEAFF. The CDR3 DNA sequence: TGTGCCAGCAGCTTAGGTACAGGGGCGAACACTGAAGCTTTCTTT.